This T cell receptor beta chain was identified in a study of OX40 agonist ivuxolimab in advanced cancers. Turning to the study itself: An agonistic human IgG2 monoclonal antibody against OX40 (CD134) was given.

Per germline, CDR1 SGHRS and CDR2 YFSETQ. V was clipped by 0 bases and J by 3 bases, with 7 bases between them. The CDR3 has 13 residues. The data were produced by immunoSEQ multiplex PCR, yet TCRdb's version contains in-frame clones alone and is incomplete. The table includes approximately 70,000 clones, roughly 88% detected once. This chain joins TRBV5-1 and TRBJ2-7; D gene ambiguous. The clonotype was recovered from an adult with an advanced solid tumor such as melanoma, head and neck, liver or kidney cancer. Sequenced here: CD4+ or CD8+ T cells sorted from blood, sampled in a trial of the OX40 agonist ivuxolimab. CDR3 amino acids: CASSLGGVYEQYF. The CDR3 DNA follows: TGCGCCAGCAGCTTGGGAGGAGTCTACGAGCAGTACTTC.